These 32 T cell receptor beta chains were sequenced from one sample in a study of CD4+ T cells in melanoma. Profiled with immunoSEQ multiplex PCR; TCRdb holds only in-frame clones, not every one. The table lists around 18,000 clones, around 82% of them singletons, with approximately 5% in the top ten. What was sequenced was cells from a culture (not recorded whether cultured in vitro). All receptors derive from a human donor with melanoma.

The chain has TRBV4-1 and TRBJ2-7; TRBD1 matches 10 bases. From germline, CDR1 is MGHRA and CDR2 YSYEKL. The CDR3 is made up of 17 amino acids. Germline trimming cut 3 bases from V and 4 bases from J; bases unmatched to any gene: 12. CDR3: CASSQRAVRTGGYEQYF. The CDR3 nucleotides read TGCGCCAGCAGCCAGAGAGCCGTGCGGACAGGGGGTTACGAGCAGTACTTC.

The CDR3 region is CASSLPGTAGNTIYF. CDR3 coding DNA: TGTGCCAGCAGCTTACCGGGGACAGCCGGAAACACCATATATTTT. The chain joins TRBV7-9 to TRBJ1-3, with TRBD1 matching 7 bases. V lost 2 bases, J lost 4 bases, and 5 bases stayed unmatched. Germline V gene data show CDR1 as SEHNR and CDR2 as FQNEAQ (reference sequence). CDR3 size: 15 residues.

The chain couples TRBV7-2 to TRBJ1-3; D not resolved. This CDR3 has 16 residues. Germline CDR1 SGHTA, CDR2 FQGNSA. V was clipped by 0 bases and J by 4 bases, with 13 bases between them. Here the CDR3 reads CASSLAALGIGNTIYF. DNA of the CDR3: TGTGCCAGCAGCTTAGCCGCGTTAGGGATAGGAAACACCATATATTTT.

V and J are TRBV29-1 and TRBJ2-6; D gene ambiguous. The CDR3 has 13 amino acids. The germline V gene has CDR1 SQVTM and CDR2 ANQGSEA. The V end lost 5 bases, the J end lost 0 bases, and 5 bases lay between the germline ends. CDR3 bases: TGCAGCGTTCGCAGCTCTGGGGCCAACGTCCTGACTTTC. Protein: CSVRSSGANVLTF.

This clone has only one observation. The V and J genes are TRBV7-9 and TRBJ1-2; perhaps TRBD1 as D (5 bases). V gave up 0 bases and J gave up 7 bases, with 15 bases separating them. The germline V gene has CDR1 SEHNR and CDR2 FQNEAQ (reference sequence). The CDR3 covers 15 residues. CDR3 loop: CASSLAVGWQGGYTF. DNA for the CDR3: TGTGCCAGCAGCTTAGCTGTGGGGTGGCAGGGTGGCTACACCTTC.

The rearrangement uses TRBV6-5 and TRBJ1-1; D is perhaps TRBD1 (6 bases). Germline V gene data show CDR1 as MNHEY and CDR2 as SVGAGI. V lost 6 bases, J lost 9 bases, and 17 bases lay in between. This CDR3 region has 13 residues. The CDR3 DNA follows: TGTGCCAGCAGCGACCCGACTACAGGGAAAGCTTTCTTT. It codes for CASSDPTTGKAFF.

The chain combines TRBV6-1 with TRBJ2-7; a possible D gene is TRBD1 (6 bases). The germline V gene has CDR1 MNHNS and CDR2 SASEGT. Trimming removed 1 base at V and 3 bases at J, with 13 bases between. CDR3 length: 15 amino acids. CDR3 nucleotides: TGTGCCAGCAGTGAAGGACAGGAGATTCGCTACGAGCAGTACTTC. As protein: CASSEGQEIRYEQYF.

This sequence joins TRBV12-5 and TRBJ2-3; D perhaps matches TRBD2 (6 bases). V lost 7 bases and J 2 bases, leaving 13 bases between the germline ends. This CDR3 comprises 14 residues. Per germline, CDR1 LGHNT and CDR2 FRNRAP. The CDR3 DNA reads as TGTGCTAGTGCAGAGGGACTTTACACAGATACGCAGTATTTT. Translation gives CASAEGLYTDTQYF.

The chain has TRBV18 and TRBJ2-3; 9 bases align to TRBD2. After removal of 11 bases from V and 8 bases from J, the junction contained 17 bases not matched to a gene. Germline CDR1 is KGHSH and CDR2 is LQKENI. The CDR3 spans 15 residues. CDR3 residues: CASETIAGAVGTQYF. The CDR3 nucleotides are TGTGCCTCCGAGACAATAGCGGGGGCAGTAGGTACGCAGTATTTT.

This chain joins TRBV5-1 and TRBJ2-1; 7 bases match TRBD1. Germline loops: CDR1 SGHRS, CDR2 YFSETQ. This CDR3 has 17 amino acids. V lost 3 bases to trimming and J lost 5 bases; unmatched junction nucleotides: 14. The CDR3 spells CASSSNPPGQRDNEQFF. CDR3 nucleotides: TGCGCCAGCAGCTCAAACCCGCCGGGACAGCGAGACAATGAGCAGTTCTTC.

The J gene is TRBJ2-2, the V gene TRBV9; D gene uncertain. Germline loops: CDR1 SGDLS, CDR2 YYNGEE. Trimming stripped 3 bases from V and 1 base from J, with 4 bases between. The CDR3 runs 13 residues. The CDR3 is CASSDLNTGELFF. The CDR3 DNA sequence: TGTGCCAGCAGCGACCTGAACACCGGGGAGCTGTTTTTT.

V is TRBV5-1 and J is TRBJ2-7, with 7 bases that match TRBD1. The V and J ends lost 3 bases and 3 bases, in that order; junction bases with no gene match: 3. CDR3 length: 13 amino acids. Germline V gene data show CDR1 as SGHRS and CDR2 as YFSETQ. CDR3 bases: TGCGCCAGCAGCTACACAGGGGTCTACGAGCAGTACTTC. It encodes CASSYTGVYEQYF. Variable domain in full (rest from reference TRBV5-1 and TRBJ2-7): KAGVTQTPRYLIKTRGQQVTLSCSPISGHRSVSWYQQTPGQGLQFLFEYFSETQRNKGNFPGRFSGRQFSNSRSEMNVSTLELGDSALYLCASSYTGVYEQYFGPGTRLTVT.

The chain joins TRBV7-2 to TRBJ2-6; tentative D call: TRBD1 (5 bases). CDR1 is SGHTA and CDR2 is FQGNSA in the germline V gene. V lost 2 bases and J lost 0, with 14 bases in between. The CDR3 is 18 residues long. CDR3 in DNA: TGTGCCAGCAGCTTAAAAGAGACAGTAAGCTCTGGGGCCAACGTCCTGACTTTC. Its translation is CASSLKETVSSGANVLTF.

This clone is classed as medium-sized. The V call is TRBV4-2, the J call TRBJ2-3, with 9 bases matching TRBD2. The CDR3 length is 17 residues. V was clipped by 4 bases and J by 6 bases; unmatched bases: 14. Germline V gene data show CDR1 as LGHNA and CDR2 as YNFKEQ. CDR3 in DNA: TGTGCCAGCAGCCGATCCTCAGCGGGGGGCCTGTCGGATACGCAGTATTTT. Translation: CASSRSSAGGLSDTQYF.

The chain joins TRBV6-6 to TRBJ1-2; D remains ambiguous. There are 14 residues in the CDR3. The V and J ends lost 6 bases and 8 bases respectively, with 19 bases between them. Germline V gene sequence: CDR1 MNHNY, CDR2 SVGAGI (reference sequence). Here the CDR3 reads CASRKAGVFQGYTF. CDR3 nucleotide sequence: TGTGCCAGCAGAAAGGCAGGCGTCTTTCAGGGCTACACCTTC.

The V and J genes are TRBV13 and TRBJ1-3; D is uncertain. CDR1 is PRHDT and CDR2 is FYEKMQ in the germline V gene (reference sequence). CDR3 length equals 17 residues. V lost 5 bases to trimming and J lost 0 bases, with 17 bases between them. CDR3 coding DNA: TGTGCCAGCAGCCCGTCGGACCCATACCACTCTGGAAACACCATATATTTT. This codes for CASSPSDPYHSGNTIYF.

This clone occurred once. The chain is built from TRBV9 and TRBJ2-2; 9 bases are a match to TRBD1. V lost 3 bases and J lost 4; bases outside the gene matches: 10. The germline gives CDR1 SGDLS, CDR2 YYNGEE. The CDR3 length is 17 residues. The CDR3 region has the DNA TGTGCCAGCAGCGGACAGGCCGGGACAGGGCCCACCGGGGAGCTGTTTTTT. Translated, it gives CASSGQAGTGPTGELFF.

The CDR3 region is CASSIRDNYGYTF. CDR3 bases: TGCGCCAGCAGCATAAGGGATAACTATGGCTACACCTTC. The rearrangement joins TRBV5-1 to TRBJ1-2; no definite D call. From germline, CDR1 is SGHRS and CDR2 YFSETQ. The V gene lost 4 bases and the J gene lost 1 base, with 8 bases spanning the gap. The CDR3 extends over 13 amino acids.

The chain joins TRBV5-1 to TRBJ2-5; 10 bases line up with TRBD2. Per germline, CDR1 SGHRS and CDR2 YFSETQ. The junction had 4 bases not matched to a gene; V was cut back by 7 bases and J by 1 base. This CDR3 region has 14 residues. CDR3 nucleotides: TGCGCCAGCGAAAGCGGGGGGGCCCAAGAGACCCAGTACTTC. Translating gives CASESGGAQETQYF.

The V call is TRBV5-1, the J call TRBJ2-2; a possible D gene is TRBD2 (5 bases). Trimming took off 0 bases at V and 6 bases at J, with 12 bases between the two ends. Germline CDR1 reads SGHRS; CDR2 reads YFSETQ. There are 15 residues in the CDR3. The CDR3 reads CASSLELDDSGELFF. The CDR3 DNA reads TGCGCCAGCAGCTTGGAACTAGACGATTCCGGGGAGCTGTTTTTT. The full variable domain, in which reference TRBV5-1 and TRBJ2-2 provide the parts outside the CDR3, is KAGVTQTPRYLIKTRGQQVTLSCSPISGHRSVSWYQQTPGQGLQFLFEYFSETQRNKGNFPGRFSGRQFSNSRSEMNVSTLELGDSALYLCASSLELDDSGELFFGEGSRLTVL.

J is TRBJ2-3 and V is TRBV4-1; D may be TRBD2 (6 bases). CDR1 and CDR2 from the germline V gene are MGHRA and YSYEKL. There are 16 residues in the CDR3. The V end was cut by 1 base, the J end by 2 bases, with 13 bases between. CDR3 sequence (DNA): TGCGCCAGCAGCCAAGCGGGGTGGGGGGTCACAGATACGCAGTATTTT. It translates to CASSQAGWGVTDTQYF.

The rearrangement joins TRBV6-6 to TRBJ2-1, with D hard to call. The V gene's germline CDR1 is MNHNY and CDR2 SVGAGI (reference sequence). CDR3 length: 11 residues. Trimming took 7 bases from V and 5 from J, leaving 6 bases between them. The CDR3 protein is CASTANNEQFF. DNA of the CDR3: TGTGCCAGCACCGCTAACAATGAGCAGTTCTTC.

This clone was seen a handful of times. V gene TRBV5-6 combines with J gene TRBJ1-2; 10 bases match TRBD1. Germline V gene lookup returns CDR1 SGHDT and CDR2 YYEEEE. There are 12 residues in the CDR3. The V segment lost 4 bases and the J segment 13 bases; nucleotides outside the gene matches: 7. This CDR3 reads CASSRGTGDPTF. CDR3 DNA sequence: TGTGCCAGCAGCCGGGGGACAGGGGACCCCACCTTC.

This chain links TRBV7-9 with TRBJ2-4; no reliable D call. V was shortened by 4 bases and J by 7 bases, with 14 bases between the two germline ends. The CDR3 covers 14 residues. Per the germline V gene, CDR1 is SEHNR and CDR2 is FQNEAQ (reference sequence). The CDR3, as DNA: TGTGCCAGCAGCTCCCTGGCCGGTAGGAACATTCAGTACTTC. This encodes CASSSLAGRNIQYF.

CDR3 DNA sequence: TGTGCCAGCAGTGAGAAGGTCAGGGAGCGGGGAAAGTCCCAGTACTTC. Its translation: CASSEKVRERGKSQYF. The rearrangement links TRBV6-1 to TRBJ2-5; 7 nucleotides line up with TRBD2. CDR3 length: 16 amino acids. J was trimmed by 9 bases and V by 3 bases; bases with no gene match: 16. In germline, CDR1 is MNHNS, CDR2 SASEGT.

This clone has just one count. The chain carries TRBV2 and TRBJ2-3, with TRBD2 as a possible D gene (6 bases). The CDR3 length is 11 residues. V was clipped by 6 bases and J by 9 bases, with 10 bases between them. Germline V gene data show CDR1 as SNHLY and CDR2 as FYNNEI. The CDR3 sequence is CASRGGQTQYF. As DNA, the CDR3 is TGTGCCAGCAGGGGGGGTCAAACGCAGTATTTT. The variable domain in full, completed from reference TRBV2 and TRBJ2-3, reads EPEVTQTPSHQVTQMGQEVILRCVPISNHLYFYWYRQILGQKVEFLVSFYNNEISEKSEIFDDQFSVERPDGSNFTLKIRSTKLEDSAMYFCASRGGQTQYFGPGTRLTVL.

The rearrangement joins TRBV6-6 to TRBJ1-2, with 11 bases aligning to TRBD1. The CDR3 contains 15 residues. CDR1 is MNHNY, CDR2 SVGAGI, per germline (reference sequence). J was trimmed by 7 bases and V by 2 bases; bases with no gene match: 6. CDR3 nucleotides: TGTGCCAGCAGTTACCCGGGACAGGGGGGTAGTGGCTACACCTTC. It codes for CASSYPGQGGSGYTF.

The V gene is TRBV18, the J gene TRBJ1-1; 9 nucleotides align to TRBD1. The CDR3 runs to 16 residues. V lost 4 bases and J lost 0; bases outside the gene matches: 6. Germline lookup yields CDR1 KGHSH and CDR2 LQKENI. The chain's CDR3 is CASSRGTGMLNTEAFF. Written as DNA, the CDR3 is TGTGCCAGCTCACGCGGGACAGGGATGCTGAACACTGAAGCTTTCTTT.

This chain links TRBV4-1 with TRBJ1-1; D is unclear. The CDR3 sequence is 15 residues long. Germline CDR1 is MGHRA and CDR2 is YSYEKL. V lost 1 base and J lost 4, with 13 bases in between. CDR3 loop: CASSQAERVVTEAFF. The CDR3 DNA is TGCGCCAGCAGCCAAGCGGAGCGGGTTGTCACTGAAGCTTTCTTT.

The rearrangement links TRBV18 to TRBJ2-7; TRBD1 or TRBD2 may be the D gene (5 bases each). With 6 bases removed from V and 8 bases from J, the gap between germline ends came to 26 bases. The CDR3 length is 16 residues. CDR1 is KGHSH, CDR2 LQKENI, per germline. As DNA, the CDR3 is TGTGCCAGCTCCCAAGCGGTCGCCGGGCAGGGAGTGAAGCAGTACTTC. It specifies CASSQAVAGQGVKQYF.

The chain is built from TRBV4-1 and TRBJ2-5; D is ambiguous. The CDR3 sequence is 13 residues long. The V gene lost 4 bases and the J gene lost 4 bases, with 10 bases spanning the gap. Germline values: CDR1 MGHRA, CDR2 YSYEKL. CDR3 DNA: TGCGCCAGCAGCCGCCGCGTTGGAGAGACCCAGTACTTC. It is translated as CASSRRVGETQYF.

The rearrangement links TRBV5-1 to TRBJ2-5; D might be TRBD2 (6 bases). CDR1 is SGHRS and CDR2 is YFSETQ in the germline V gene. This CDR3 is built from 14 residues. The ends were cut back, 0 bases at V and 5 bases at J, with 11 bases in the middle. CDR3 residues: CASSLAPGVETQYF. The CDR3 nucleotides read TGCGCCAGCAGCTTGGCTCCGGGGGTTGAGACCCAGTACTTC.